A single sample gave rise to the 15 T cell receptor beta chains below, sequenced in a study of cytomegalovirus exposure and HLA in healthy donors. PCR employed 60 Vbeta and 13 Jbeta primers. Profiled with immunoSEQ multiplex PCR; TCRdb holds only in-frame clones, not every one. The table has approximately 160,000 clones, 80% to 90% seen once. Material for sequencing was PBMCs. Receptors were obtained from a woman younger than 30 in good health and CMV-seronegative.

The genes are TRBV5-1 and TRBJ1-2; D is ambiguous. With 0 bases removed from V and 3 bases from J, the gap between germline ends came to 12 bases. The length of the CDR3 is 15 residues. CDR1 SGHRS and CDR2 YFSETQ come from the germline V gene. The CDR3 spells CASSLGAGRDYGYTF. In DNA, the CDR3 is TGCGCCAGCAGCTTGGGAGCGGGAAGGGACTATGGCTACACCTTC.

The V call is TRBV6-5, the J call TRBJ1-3; 11 nucleotides match TRBD1. V shed 4 bases and J 5 bases; nucleotides not matched to a gene: 4. The CDR3 is 15 amino acids. Germline assignment: CDR1 MNHEY and CDR2 SVGAGI. CDR3 sequence reads: CASSSGQGARNTIYF. The CDR3 DNA is TGTGCCAGCAGTTCAGGACAGGGGGCTAGAAACACCATATATTTT.

The DNA of the CDR3 is TGCGCCAGCAGCTTGGCGCCGGGATATAGCAATCAGCCCCAGCATTTT. Translated, it gives CASSLAPGYSNQPQHF. The chain combines TRBV5-1 with TRBJ1-5; D remains unclear. Deletions cut 0 bases from V and 0 bases from J, with 10 bases between. The germline CDR1 and CDR2 sequences are SGHRS and YFSETQ. The CDR3 has 16 amino acids.

J is TRBJ1-1 and V is TRBV28; weak D call: TRBD1 (5 bases). From germline, CDR1 is MDHEN and CDR2 SYDVKM. V was shortened by 11 bases and J by 0 bases, with 16 bases between the two germline ends. The CDR3 is 14 residues long. The CDR3 sequence is CAVKGSTMNTEAFF. For the CDR3, the DNA is TGTGCCGTTAAGGGGTCGACCATGAACACTGAAGCTTTCTTT.

The J gene is TRBJ1-3, the V gene TRBV28; D is unclear. The CDR3 runs 14 residues. Trimming shortened V by 7 bases and J by 4 bases, and 14 bases separated the two germline ends. From germline, CDR1 is MDHEN and CDR2 SYDVKM. Here the CDR3 DNA reads TGTGCCAGCACTCAAGACTACCGCGGAAACACCATATATTTT. As protein: CASTQDYRGNTIYF.

J is TRBJ2-3 and V is TRBV27; TRBD1 is a possible D gene (6 bases). The CDR3 has 16 amino acids. The germline V and J ends were trimmed by 6 bases and 0 bases, with 16 bases remaining between them. Germline V lookup: CDR1 MNHEY, CDR2 SMNVEV (reference sequence). The CDR3 region is CASSVSGHLSTDTQYF. CDR3 DNA: TGTGCCAGCAGCGTATCGGGACACCTTAGCACAGATACGCAGTATTTT.

The CDR3 region has the DNA TGTGCCACTGGCCTGGCAGGTGTTAACACCGGGGAGCTGTTTTTT. This sequence encodes CATGLAGVNTGELFF. The chain uses TRBV19 and TRBJ2-2, with no clear D. There are 15 residues in the CDR3. V gave up 10 bases and J gave up 2 bases, with 17 bases separating them. Germline values: CDR1 LNHDA, CDR2 SQIVND (reference sequence).

This rearrangement joins TRBV7-9 to TRBJ2-7; 10 bases are a match to TRBD2. The CDR3 extends over 15 amino acids. The V segment lost 3 bases and the J segment 2 bases; nucleotides outside the gene matches: 4. Germline-derived CDR1 and CDR2 are SEHNR and FQNEAQ (reference sequence). The CDR3 reads CASSFLAGAPYEQYF. The CDR3 bases are TGTGCCAGCAGCTTTCTAGCGGGAGCCCCCTACGAGCAGTACTTC.

The table lists this clone with a count of one. V and J are TRBV19 and TRBJ2-7, with D possibly matching TRBD2 (5 bases). CDR3 length: 14 amino acids. Germline lookup yields CDR1 LNHDA and CDR2 SQIVND (reference sequence). V lost 3 bases and J lost 2, with 11 bases in between. DNA for the CDR3: TGTGCCAGTAGTATTGGGCTAGCTGCCTACGAGCAGTACTTC. Translation: CASSIGLAAYEQYF.

The CDR3 DNA reads TGTGCCAGTAGTACTCTAGCGGGGTCCTACGAGCAGTACTTC. Protein sequence: CASSTLAGSYEQYF. The chain uses TRBV19 and TRBJ2-7; 9 nucleotides align to TRBD2. The germline gives CDR1 LNHDA, CDR2 SQIVND (reference sequence). This CDR3 has 14 amino acids. The V gene end was trimmed by 4 bases and the J gene end by 1 base; junction bases not matched to a gene: 2.

V is TRBV5-1 and J is TRBJ2-1; D is unresolved. Germline CDR1 reads SGHRS; CDR2 reads YFSETQ. CDR3 length: 14 amino acids. With 3 bases removed from V and 8 bases from J, the gap between germline ends came to 15 bases. DNA of the CDR3: TGCGCCAGCAGCTCTTCGACTGTTTGGGATGAGCAGTTCTTC. Protein sequence: CASSSSTVWDEQFF.

This chain links TRBV9 with TRBJ2-7, with D possibly TRBD2 on 5 matching bases. The V end was cut by 0 bases, the J end by 4 bases, with 14 bases between. There are 15 residues in the CDR3. Germline loops: CDR1 SGDLS, CDR2 YYNGEE. The CDR3 spells CASSVADGVRYEQYF. DNA of the CDR3: TGTGCCAGCAGCGTAGCTGACGGGGTACGGTACGAGCAGTACTTC.

This clone was observed once. This chain uses TRBV5-1 with TRBJ2-1; 13 nucleotides match TRBD2. V shed 4 bases and J 7 bases; nucleotides not matched to a gene: 11. The CDR3 is 17 residues long. Germline-derived CDR1 and CDR2 are SGHRS and YFSETQ. The CDR3 sequence is CASSPAEGLAGFNEQFF. In nucleotides, the CDR3 is TGCGCCAGCAGCCCCGCGGAGGGACTAGCGGGATTTAATGAGCAGTTCTTC.

The chain has TRBV5-8 and TRBJ1-2; possible D gene TRBD1, 6 bases. V lost 1 base, J lost 5 bases, and 9 bases lay in between. Germline V gives CDR1 SGHTS, CDR2 YDEGEE. The CDR3 covers 13 residues. This chain's CDR3 is CASSLRGIYGYTF. The DNA for the CDR3 is TGTGCCAGCAGCTTGAGGGGGATATATGGCTACACCTTC.

V is TRBV10-3 and J is TRBJ2-3, with 9 nucleotides matching TRBD2. Germline lookup yields CDR1 ENHRY and CDR2 SYGVKD. The ends lost 3 bases at V and 2 bases at J; junction bases unmatched: 12. There are 18 residues in the CDR3. The CDR3 reads CAISDSPLLAGPTDTQYF. The CDR3 DNA is TGTGCCATCAGTGATTCCCCGCTACTAGCGGGCCCCACAGATACGCAGTATTTT.